This T cell receptor beta chain was obtained from a study of persistence of HIV-infected CD4 T cells. Turning to the study itself: Anti-CD3/anti-CD28 beads activated more cells than antigen stimulation did.

Note on this clone: Its antigen is undetermined.

This nonspecific control used anti-CD3/anti-CD28 bead stimulation of CD4+ T cells. Responding CD4+ T cells were sorted by upregulation of both CD40 ligand and CD69. The immunoSEQ assay was version 4, run in survey mode. Generated by immunoSEQ multiplex PCR, the TCRdb table keeps only in-frame clones and is missing some. Of more than 35,000 clones in the sample, approximately 90% were seen once. The V end lost 2 bases, the J end lost 5 bases, and 13 bases lay between the germline ends. Germline assignment: CDR1 SGHTA and CDR2 FQGTGA. CDR3 length equals 15 residues. The receptor's source is an adult man with HIV who was CMV-seropositive. Specimen: CD4+ T cells sorted from PBMCs after roughly 18-hour stimulation, collected from a patient who received antiretroviral therapy. The V call is TRBV7-3, the J call TRBJ2-1; D remains unclear. As DNA, the CDR3 is TGTGCCAGCAGCTTATTTCCAGGAATAGACAATGAGCAGTTCTTC. Protein sequence: CASSLFPGIDNEQFF.